This TCR beta chain emerged from a study of control samples from healthy donors and cancer patients. Produced via immunoSEQ multiplex PCR; TCRdb's table is partial and in-frame only. Among tens of thousands of clones, approximately 84% were seen once, and the ten largest hold 38%. The CDR3 consists of 18 residues. Germline-derived CDR1 and CDR2 are LGHDT and YNNKEL (reference sequence). V was clipped by 0 bases and J by 4 bases, with 19 bases between them. The sequence derives from a man aged 65-85 years with lung cancer. Sequencing was done on a sample of PBMCs. The rearrangement uses TRBV3-1 (or the pseudogene TRBV3-2) and TRBJ1-3; the D is unclear. The CDR3 loop is CASSQDLAGGSNGNTIYF. CDR3 nucleotide sequence: TGTGCCAGCAGCCAAGATTTGGCAGGAGGTAGTAACGGAAACACCATATATTTT.